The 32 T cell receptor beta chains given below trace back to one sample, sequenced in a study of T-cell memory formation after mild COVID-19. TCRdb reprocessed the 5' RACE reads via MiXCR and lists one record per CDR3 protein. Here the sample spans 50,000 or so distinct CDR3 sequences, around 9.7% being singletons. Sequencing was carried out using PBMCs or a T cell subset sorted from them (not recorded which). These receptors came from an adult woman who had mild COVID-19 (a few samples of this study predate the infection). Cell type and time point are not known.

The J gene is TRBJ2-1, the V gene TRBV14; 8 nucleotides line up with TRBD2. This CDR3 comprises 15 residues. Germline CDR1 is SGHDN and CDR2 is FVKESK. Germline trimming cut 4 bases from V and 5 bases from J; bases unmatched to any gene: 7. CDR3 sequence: CASSLVAGTHNEQFF. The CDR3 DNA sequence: TGTGCCAGCAGCCTGGTAGCGGGAACCCACAATGAGCAGTTCTTC.

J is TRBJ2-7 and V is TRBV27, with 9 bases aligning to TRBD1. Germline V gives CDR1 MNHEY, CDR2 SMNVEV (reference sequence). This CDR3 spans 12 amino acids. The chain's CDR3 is CATGTGYGEQYF. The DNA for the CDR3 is TGTGCTACCGGGACAGGGTATGGCGAGCAGTACTTC.

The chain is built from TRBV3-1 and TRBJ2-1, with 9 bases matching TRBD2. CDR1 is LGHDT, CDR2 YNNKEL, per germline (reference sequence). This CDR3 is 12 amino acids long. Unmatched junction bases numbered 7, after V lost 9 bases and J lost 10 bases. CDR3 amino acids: CASSGSDGEQFF. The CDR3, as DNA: TGTGCCAGTAGCGGGAGCGACGGGGAGCAGTTCTTC.

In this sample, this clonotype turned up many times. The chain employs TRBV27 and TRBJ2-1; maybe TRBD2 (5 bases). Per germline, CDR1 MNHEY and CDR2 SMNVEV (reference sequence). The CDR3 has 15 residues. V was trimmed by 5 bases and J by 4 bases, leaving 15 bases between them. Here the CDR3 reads CASSIWGVQYNEQFF. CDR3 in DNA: TGTGCCAGCAGTATCTGGGGAGTACAGTACAATGAGCAGTTCTTC.

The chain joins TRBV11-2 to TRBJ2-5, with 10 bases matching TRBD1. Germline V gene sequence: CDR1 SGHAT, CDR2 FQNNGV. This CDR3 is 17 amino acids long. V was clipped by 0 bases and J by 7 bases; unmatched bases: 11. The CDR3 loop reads CASSLEGTGVTSGTQYF. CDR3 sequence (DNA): TGTGCCAGCAGCTTAGAGGGGACAGGGGTCACCTCGGGGACCCAGTACTTC.

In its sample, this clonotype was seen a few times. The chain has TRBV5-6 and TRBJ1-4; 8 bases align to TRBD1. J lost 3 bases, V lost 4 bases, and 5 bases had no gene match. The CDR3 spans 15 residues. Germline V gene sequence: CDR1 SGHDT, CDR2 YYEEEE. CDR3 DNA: TGTGCCAGCAGCAGACAGGGGACTGCTAATGAAAAACTGTTTTTT. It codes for CASSRQGTANEKLFF.

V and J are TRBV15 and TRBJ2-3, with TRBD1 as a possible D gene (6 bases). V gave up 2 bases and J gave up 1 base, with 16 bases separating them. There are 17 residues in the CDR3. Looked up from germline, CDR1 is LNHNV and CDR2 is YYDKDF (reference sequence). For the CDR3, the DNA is TGTGCCACCAGCAGATCAGAACGGGACACAGGCACAGATACGCAGTATTTT. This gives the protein CATSRSERDTGTDTQYF. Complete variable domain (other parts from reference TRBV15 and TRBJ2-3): DAMVIQNPRYQVTQFGKPVTLSCSQTLNHNVMYWYQQKSSQAPKLLFHYYDKDFNNEADTPDNFQSRRPNTSFCFLDIRSPGLGDTAMYLCATSRSERDTGTDTQYFGPGTRLTVL.

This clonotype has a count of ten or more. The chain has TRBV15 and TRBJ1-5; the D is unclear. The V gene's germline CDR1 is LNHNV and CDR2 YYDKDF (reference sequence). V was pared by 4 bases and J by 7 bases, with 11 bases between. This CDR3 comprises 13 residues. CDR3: CATSTAGYQPQHF. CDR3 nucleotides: TGTGCCACCAGCACCGCGGGTTACCAGCCCCAGCATTTT.

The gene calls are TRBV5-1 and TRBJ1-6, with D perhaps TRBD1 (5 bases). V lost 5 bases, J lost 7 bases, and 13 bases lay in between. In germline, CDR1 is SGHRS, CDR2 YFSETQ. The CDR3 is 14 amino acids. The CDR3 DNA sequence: TGCGCCAGCAGAATTAGCGACAGCAATTCACCCCTCCACTTT. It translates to CASRISDSNSPLHF. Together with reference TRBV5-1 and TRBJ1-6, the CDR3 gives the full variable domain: KAGVTQTPRYLIKTRGQQVTLSCSPISGHRSVSWYQQTPGQGLQFLFEYFSETQRNKGNFPGRFSGRQFSNSRSEMNVSTLELGDSALYLCASRISDSNSPLHFGNGTRLTVT.

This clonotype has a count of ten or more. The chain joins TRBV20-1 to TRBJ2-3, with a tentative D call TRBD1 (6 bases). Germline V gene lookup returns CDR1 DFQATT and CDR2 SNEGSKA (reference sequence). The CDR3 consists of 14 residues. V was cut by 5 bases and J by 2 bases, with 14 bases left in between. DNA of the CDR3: TGCAGTGCTGTAGACAGGAGATACACAGATACGCAGTATTTT. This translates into CSAVDRRYTDTQYF.

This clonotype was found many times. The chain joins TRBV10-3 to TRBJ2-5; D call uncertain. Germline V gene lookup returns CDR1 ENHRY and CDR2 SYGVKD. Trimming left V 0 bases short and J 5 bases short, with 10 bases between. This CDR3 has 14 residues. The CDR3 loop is CAISESQAGETQYF. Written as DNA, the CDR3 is TGTGCCATCAGTGAGTCGCAGGCTGGGGAGACCCAGTACTTC.

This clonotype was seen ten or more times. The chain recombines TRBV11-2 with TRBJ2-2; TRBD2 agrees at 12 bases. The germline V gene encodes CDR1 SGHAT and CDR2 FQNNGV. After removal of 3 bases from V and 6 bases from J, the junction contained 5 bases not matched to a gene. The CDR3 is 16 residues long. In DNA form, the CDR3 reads TGTGCCAGCAGCTTTAGGACTAGCGGGGCAGCCGGGGAGCTGTTTTTT. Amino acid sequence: CASSFRTSGAAGELFF. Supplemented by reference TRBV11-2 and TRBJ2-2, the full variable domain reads EAGVAQSPRYKIIEKRQSVAFWCNPISGHATLYWYQQILGQGPKLLIQFQNNGVVDDSQLPKDRFSAERLKGVDSTLKIQPAKLEDSAVYLCASSFRTSGAAGELFFGEGSRLTVL.

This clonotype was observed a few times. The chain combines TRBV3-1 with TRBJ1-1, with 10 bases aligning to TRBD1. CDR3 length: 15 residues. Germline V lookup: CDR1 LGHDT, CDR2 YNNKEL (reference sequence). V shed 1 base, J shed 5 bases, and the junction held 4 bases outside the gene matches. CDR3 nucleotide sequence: TGTGCCAGCAGCCAAGGGGACAGGGGAAAAACTGAAGCTTTCTTT. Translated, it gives CASSQGDRGKTEAFF.

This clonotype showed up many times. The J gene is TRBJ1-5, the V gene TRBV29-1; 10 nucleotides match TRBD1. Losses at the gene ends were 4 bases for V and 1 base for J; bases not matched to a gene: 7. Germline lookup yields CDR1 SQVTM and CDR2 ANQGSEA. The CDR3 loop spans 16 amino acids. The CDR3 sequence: CSVVVDRGRSNQPQHF. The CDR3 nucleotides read TGCAGCGTTGTTGTGGACAGGGGGAGAAGCAATCAGCCCCAGCATTTT.

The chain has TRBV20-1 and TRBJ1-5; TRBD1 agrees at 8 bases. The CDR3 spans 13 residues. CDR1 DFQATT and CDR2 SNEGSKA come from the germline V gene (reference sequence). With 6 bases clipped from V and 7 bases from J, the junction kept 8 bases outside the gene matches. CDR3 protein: CSAQDRATQPQHF. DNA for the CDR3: TGCAGTGCCCAGGACAGGGCCACCCAGCCCCAGCATTTT.

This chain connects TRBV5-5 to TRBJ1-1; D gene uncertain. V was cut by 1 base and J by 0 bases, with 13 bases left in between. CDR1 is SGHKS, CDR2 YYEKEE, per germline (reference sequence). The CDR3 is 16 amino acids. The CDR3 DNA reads TGTGCCAGCAGCTTGACTCTTTATTCGGTGAACACTGAAGCTTTCTTT. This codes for CASSLTLYSVNTEAFF. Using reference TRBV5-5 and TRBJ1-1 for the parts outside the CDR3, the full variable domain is DAGVTQSPTHLIKTRGQQVTLRCSPISGHKSVSWYQQVLGQGPQFIFQYYEKEERGRGNFPDRFSARQFPNYSSELNVNALLLGDSALYLCASSLTLYSVNTEAFFGQGTRLTVV.

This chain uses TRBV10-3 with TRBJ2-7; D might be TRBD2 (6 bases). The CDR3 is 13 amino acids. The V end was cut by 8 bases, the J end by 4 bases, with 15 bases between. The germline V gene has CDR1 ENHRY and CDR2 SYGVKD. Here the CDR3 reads CAIGRELDYEQYF. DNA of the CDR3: TGTGCCATCGGACGGGAGCTGGATTACGAGCAGTACTTC.

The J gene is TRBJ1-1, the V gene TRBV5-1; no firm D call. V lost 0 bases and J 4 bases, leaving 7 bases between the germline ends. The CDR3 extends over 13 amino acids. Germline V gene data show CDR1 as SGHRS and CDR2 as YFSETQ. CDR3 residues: CASSLEQPTEAFF. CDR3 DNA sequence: TGCGCCAGCAGCTTGGAACAGCCCACTGAAGCTTTCTTT.

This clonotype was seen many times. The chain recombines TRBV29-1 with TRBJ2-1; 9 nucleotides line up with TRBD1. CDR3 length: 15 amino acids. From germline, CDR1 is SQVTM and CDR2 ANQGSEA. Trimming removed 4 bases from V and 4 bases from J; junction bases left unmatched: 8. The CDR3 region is CSVGGQGMLYNEQFF. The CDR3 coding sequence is TGCAGCGTTGGAGGACAGGGGATGTTGTACAATGAGCAGTTCTTC.

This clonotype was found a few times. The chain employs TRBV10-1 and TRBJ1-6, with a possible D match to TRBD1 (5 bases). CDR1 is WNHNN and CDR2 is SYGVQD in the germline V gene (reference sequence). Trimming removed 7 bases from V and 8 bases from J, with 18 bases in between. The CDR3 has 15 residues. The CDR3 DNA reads TGCGCCAGCAAGCAGGGTTTTCCGTCTGATTCACCCCTCCACTTT. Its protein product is CASKQGFPSDSPLHF.

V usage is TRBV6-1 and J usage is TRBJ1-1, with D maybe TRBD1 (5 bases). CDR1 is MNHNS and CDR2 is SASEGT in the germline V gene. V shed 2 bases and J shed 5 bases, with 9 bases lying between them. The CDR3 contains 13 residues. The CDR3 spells CASSEPRDTEAFF. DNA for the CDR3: TGTGCCAGCAGTGAACCCAGGGATACTGAAGCTTTCTTT.

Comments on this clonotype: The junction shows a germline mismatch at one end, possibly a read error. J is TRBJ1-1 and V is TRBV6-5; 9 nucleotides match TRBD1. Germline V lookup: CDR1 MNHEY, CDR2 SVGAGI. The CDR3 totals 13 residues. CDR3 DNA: TGTGCCAGCAGTCCCCCCGTAGGGACAGGGCGTTCTTTT. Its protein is CASSPPVGTGRSF.

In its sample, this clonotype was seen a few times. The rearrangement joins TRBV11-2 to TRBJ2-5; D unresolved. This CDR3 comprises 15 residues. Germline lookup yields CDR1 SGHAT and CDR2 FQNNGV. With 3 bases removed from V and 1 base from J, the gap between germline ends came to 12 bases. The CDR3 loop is CASSFTNTVQETQYF. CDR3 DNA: TGTGCCAGCAGCTTTACTAACACCGTCCAAGAGACCCAGTACTTC.

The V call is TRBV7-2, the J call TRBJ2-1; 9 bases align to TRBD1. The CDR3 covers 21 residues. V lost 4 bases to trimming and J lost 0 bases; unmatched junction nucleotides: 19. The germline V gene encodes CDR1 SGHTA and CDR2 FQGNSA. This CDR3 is CASSSDYRDRAPTSSYNEQFF. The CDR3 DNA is TGTGCCAGCAGCTCGGATTACCGGGACAGGGCACCAACTAGCTCCTACAATGAGCAGTTCTTC.

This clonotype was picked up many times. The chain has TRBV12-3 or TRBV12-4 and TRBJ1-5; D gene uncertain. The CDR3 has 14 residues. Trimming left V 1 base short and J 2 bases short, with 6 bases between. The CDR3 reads CASSLGQGNQPQHF. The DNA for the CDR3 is TGTGCCAGCAGTTTAGGGCAAGGCAATCAGCCCCAGCATTTT.

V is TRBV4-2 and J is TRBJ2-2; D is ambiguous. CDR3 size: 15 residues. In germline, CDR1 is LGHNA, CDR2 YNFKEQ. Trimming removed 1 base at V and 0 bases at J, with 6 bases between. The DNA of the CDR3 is TGTGCCAGCAGCCAAGTGAGCGCGAACACCGGGGAGCTGTTTTTT. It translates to CASSQVSANTGELFF.

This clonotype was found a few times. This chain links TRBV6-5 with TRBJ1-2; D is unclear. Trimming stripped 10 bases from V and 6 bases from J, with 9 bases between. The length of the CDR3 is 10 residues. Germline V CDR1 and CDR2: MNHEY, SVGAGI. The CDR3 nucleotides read TGTGCCACGCATCGTGATGGCTACACCTTC. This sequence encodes CATHRDGYTF.

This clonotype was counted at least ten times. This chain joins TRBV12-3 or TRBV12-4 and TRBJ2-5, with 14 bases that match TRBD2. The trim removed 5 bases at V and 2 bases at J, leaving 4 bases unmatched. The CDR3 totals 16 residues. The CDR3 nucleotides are TGTGCCAGCAGTCCTGGACTAGCGGGGGGACAAGAGACCCAGTACTTC. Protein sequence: CASSPGLAGGQETQYF.

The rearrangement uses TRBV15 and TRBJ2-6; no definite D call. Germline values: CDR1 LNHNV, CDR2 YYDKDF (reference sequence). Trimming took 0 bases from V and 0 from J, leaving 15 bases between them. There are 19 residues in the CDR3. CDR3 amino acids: CATSRDVAHSSSGANVLTF. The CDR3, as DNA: TGTGCCACCAGCAGAGACGTCGCCCATTCATCCTCTGGGGCCAACGTCCTGACTTTC.

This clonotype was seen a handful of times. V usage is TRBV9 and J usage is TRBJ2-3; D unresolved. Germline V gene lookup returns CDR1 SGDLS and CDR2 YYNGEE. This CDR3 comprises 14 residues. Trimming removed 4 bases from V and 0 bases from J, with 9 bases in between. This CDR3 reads CASSPRSSTDTQYF. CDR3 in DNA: TGTGCCAGCAGCCCGCGATCAAGCACAGATACGCAGTATTTT.

The CDR3 spells CASSPGGLIATQYF. The CDR3 coding sequence is TGTGCCAGCAGTCCCGGGGGATTGATCGCTACGCAGTATTTT. The chain combines TRBV6-5 with TRBJ2-3; a possible D gene is TRBD2 (6 bases). V was shortened by 5 bases and J by 8 bases, with 17 bases between the two germline ends. The CDR3 covers 14 residues. Germline V gene data show CDR1 as MNHEY and CDR2 as SVGAGI.

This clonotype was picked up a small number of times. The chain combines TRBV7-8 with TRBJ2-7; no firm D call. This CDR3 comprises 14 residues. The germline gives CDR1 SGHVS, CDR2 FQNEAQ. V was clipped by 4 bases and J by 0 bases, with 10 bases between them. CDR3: CASSSQISSYEQYF. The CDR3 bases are TGTGCCAGCAGCTCACAGATTAGCTCCTACGAGCAGTACTTC.